This T cell receptor beta chain originates from a study of CXCR3-negative and CXCR3-positive naive CD8 T cells. General study findings and limits: CXCR3-negative naive cells had less hydrophobic TRB CDR3s than did CXCR3-positive naive cells.

Germline CDR1 MDHEN, CDR2 SYDVKM. The CDR3 is 16 amino acids. Libraries were UMI-labeled 5' RACE TRB cDNA. TCRdb reanalyzed the 5' RACE reads, giving one entry per CDR3 protein sequence and no DNA. The sample totals around 88,000 distinct CDR3 sequences. Regarding this clonotype: The antigen is unknown.

The sequenced sample was naive CXCR3+ CD8+ T cells from blood. Subset meaning: CD45RO-CCR7+CD27+CD95- naive CD8+ T cells expressing CXCR3 (TNR3+). V gene TRBV28 combines with J gene TRBJ1-6; the TCRdb D gene call, TRBD1, has no DNA to confirm it. The sequence came from a human donor in good health. Some clones in this sample may be carry-over from other donors' samples. The CDR3 region is CASSLQGPSYNSPLHF.